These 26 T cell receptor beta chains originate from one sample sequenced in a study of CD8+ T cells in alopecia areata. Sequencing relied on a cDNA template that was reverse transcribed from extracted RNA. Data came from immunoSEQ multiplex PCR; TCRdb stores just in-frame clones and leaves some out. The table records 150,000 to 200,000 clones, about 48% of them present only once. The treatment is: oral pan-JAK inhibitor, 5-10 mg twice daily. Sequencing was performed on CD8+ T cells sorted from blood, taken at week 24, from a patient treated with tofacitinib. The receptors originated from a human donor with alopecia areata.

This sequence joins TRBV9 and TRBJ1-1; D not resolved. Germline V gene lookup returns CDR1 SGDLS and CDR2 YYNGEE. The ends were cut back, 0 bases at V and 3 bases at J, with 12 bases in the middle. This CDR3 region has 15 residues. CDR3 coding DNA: TGTGCCAGCAGCGTAGCCGGCCGGATGGACACTGAAGCTTTCTTT. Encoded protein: CASSVAGRMDTEAFF.

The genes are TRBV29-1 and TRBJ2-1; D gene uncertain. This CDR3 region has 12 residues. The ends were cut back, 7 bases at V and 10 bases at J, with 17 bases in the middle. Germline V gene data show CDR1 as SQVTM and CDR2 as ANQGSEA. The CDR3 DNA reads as TGCAGCGCCCGACCGGGTTCTGTGGAGCAGTTCTTC. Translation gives CSARPGSVEQFF.

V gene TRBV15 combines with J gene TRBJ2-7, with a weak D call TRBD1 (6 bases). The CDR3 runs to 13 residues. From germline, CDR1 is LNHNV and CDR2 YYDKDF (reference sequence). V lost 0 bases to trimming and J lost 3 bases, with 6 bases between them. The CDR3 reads CATSRDRGYEQYF. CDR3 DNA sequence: TGTGCCACCAGCAGAGACAGGGGCTACGAGCAGTACTTC.

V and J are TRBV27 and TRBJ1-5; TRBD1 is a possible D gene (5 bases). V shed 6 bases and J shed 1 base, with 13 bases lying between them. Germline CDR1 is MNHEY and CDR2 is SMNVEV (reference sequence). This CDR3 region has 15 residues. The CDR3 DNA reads TGTGCCAGCAGACGAGACGGGGGGAGCAATCAGCCCCAGCATTTT. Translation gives CASRRDGGSNQPQHF.

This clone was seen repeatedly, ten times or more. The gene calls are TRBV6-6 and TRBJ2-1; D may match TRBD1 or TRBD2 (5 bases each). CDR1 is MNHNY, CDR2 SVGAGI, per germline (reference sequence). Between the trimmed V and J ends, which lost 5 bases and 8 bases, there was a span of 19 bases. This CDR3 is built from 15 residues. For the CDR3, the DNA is TGTGCCAGCAGTGGGACCCTCCCGATAATCGATGAGCAGTTCTTC. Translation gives CASSGTLPIIDEQFF.

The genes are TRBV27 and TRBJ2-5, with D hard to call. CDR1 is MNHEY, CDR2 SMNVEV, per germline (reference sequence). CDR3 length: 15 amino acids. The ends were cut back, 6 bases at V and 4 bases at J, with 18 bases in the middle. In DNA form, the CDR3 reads TGTGCCAGCAGCAATGGGCCCGGCGGTTTAGAGACCCAGTACTTC. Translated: CASSNGPGGLETQYF.

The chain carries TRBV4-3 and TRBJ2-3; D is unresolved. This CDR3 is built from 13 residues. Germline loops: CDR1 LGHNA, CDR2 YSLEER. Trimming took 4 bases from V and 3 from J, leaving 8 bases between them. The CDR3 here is CASSLSGTDTQYF. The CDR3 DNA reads TGCGCCAGCAGCCTCTCTGGAACAGATACGCAGTATTTT.

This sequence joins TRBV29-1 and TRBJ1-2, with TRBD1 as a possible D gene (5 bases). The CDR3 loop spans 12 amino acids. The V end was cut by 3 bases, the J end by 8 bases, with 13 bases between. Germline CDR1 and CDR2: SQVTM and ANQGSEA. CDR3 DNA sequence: TGCAGCGTTGACTTTAGGGGTCGGGGCTACACCTTC. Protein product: CSVDFRGRGYTF.

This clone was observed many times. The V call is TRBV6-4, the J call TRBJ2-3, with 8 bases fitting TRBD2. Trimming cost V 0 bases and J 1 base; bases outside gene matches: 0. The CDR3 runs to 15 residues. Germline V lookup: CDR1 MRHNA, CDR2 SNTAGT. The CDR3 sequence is CASSDSSGGTDTQYF. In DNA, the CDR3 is TGTGCCAGCAGTGACTCTAGCGGGGGCACAGATACGCAGTATTTT.

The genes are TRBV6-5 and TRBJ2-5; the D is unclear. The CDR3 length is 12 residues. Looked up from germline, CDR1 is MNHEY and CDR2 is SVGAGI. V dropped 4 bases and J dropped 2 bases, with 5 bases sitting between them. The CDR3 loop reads CASSSPQETQYF. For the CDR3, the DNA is TGTGCCAGCAGTTCCCCACAAGAGACCCAGTACTTC.

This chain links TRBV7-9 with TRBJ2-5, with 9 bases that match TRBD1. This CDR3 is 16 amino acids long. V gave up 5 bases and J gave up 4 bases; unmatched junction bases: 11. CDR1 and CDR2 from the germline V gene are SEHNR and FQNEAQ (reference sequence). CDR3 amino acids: CASSHQDRGTSETQYF. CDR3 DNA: TGTGCCAGCAGCCATCAGGACAGGGGAACATCAGAGACCCAGTACTTC.

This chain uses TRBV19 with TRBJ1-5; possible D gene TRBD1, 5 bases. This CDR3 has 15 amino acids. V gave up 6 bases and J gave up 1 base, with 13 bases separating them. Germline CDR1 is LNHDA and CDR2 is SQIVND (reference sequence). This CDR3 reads CASSVMGRSNQPQHF. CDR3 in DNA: TGTGCCAGTAGCGTCATGGGACGGAGCAATCAGCCCCAGCATTTT.

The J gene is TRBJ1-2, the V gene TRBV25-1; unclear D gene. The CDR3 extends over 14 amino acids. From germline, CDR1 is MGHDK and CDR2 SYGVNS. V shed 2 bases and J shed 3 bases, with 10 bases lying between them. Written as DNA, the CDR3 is TGTGCCAGCAGTGAAGGGTTCCCCCACTATGGCTACACCTTC. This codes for CASSEGFPHYGYTF.

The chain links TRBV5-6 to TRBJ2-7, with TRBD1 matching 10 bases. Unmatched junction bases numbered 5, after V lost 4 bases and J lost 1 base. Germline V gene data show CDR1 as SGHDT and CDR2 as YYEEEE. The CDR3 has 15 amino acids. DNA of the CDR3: TGTGCCAGCAGCATACCGGGACAGGGGTCCTACGAGCAGTACTTC. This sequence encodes CASSIPGQGSYEQYF.

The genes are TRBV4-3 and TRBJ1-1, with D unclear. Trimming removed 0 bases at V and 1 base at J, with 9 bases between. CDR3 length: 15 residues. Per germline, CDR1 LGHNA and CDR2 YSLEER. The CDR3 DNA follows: TGCGCCAGCAGCCAAGACCATCGGCAGAACACTGAAGCTTTCTTT. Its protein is CASSQDHRQNTEAFF.

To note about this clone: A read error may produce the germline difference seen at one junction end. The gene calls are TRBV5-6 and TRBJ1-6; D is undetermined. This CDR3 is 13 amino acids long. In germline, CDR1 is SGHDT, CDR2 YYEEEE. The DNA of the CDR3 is TGTGCCAGCAGCTTGGATTCGGGCCAGGAGTTTTCGTTT. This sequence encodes CASSLDSGQEFSF. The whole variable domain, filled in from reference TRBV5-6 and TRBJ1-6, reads DAGVTQSPTHLIKTRGQQVTLRCSPKSGHDTVSWYQQALGQGPQFIFQYYEEEERQRGNFPDRFSGHQFPNYSSELNVNALLLGDSALYLCASSLDSGQEFSFGNGTRLTVT.

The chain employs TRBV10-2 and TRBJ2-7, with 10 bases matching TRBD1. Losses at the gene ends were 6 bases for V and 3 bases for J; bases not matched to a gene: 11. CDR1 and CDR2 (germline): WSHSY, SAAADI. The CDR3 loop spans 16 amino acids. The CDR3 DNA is TGCGCCAGCAGCGTGTTGGGAGGGACAGGGGTCTACGAGCAGTACTTC. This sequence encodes CASSVLGGTGVYEQYF.

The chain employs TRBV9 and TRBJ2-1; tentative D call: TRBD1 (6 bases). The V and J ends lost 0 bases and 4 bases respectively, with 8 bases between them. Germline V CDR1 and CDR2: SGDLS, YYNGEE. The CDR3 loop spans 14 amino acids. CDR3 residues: CASSVGDNYNEQFF. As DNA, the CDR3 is TGTGCCAGCAGCGTAGGGGACAATTACAATGAGCAGTTCTTC.

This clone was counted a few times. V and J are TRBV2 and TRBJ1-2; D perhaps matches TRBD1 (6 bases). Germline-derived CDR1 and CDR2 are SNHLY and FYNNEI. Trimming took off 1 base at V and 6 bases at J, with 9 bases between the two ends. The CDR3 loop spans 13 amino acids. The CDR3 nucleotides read TGTGCCAGCAGTGAAGACAGGGTTGATGGCTACACCTTC. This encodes CASSEDRVDGYTF.

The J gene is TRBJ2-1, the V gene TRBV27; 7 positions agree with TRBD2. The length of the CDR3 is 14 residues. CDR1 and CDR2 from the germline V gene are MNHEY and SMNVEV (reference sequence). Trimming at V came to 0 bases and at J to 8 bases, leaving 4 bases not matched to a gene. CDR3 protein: CASSLSVRGDEQFF. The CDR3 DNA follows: TGTGCCAGCAGTTTATCTGTCCGGGGGGATGAGCAGTTCTTC.

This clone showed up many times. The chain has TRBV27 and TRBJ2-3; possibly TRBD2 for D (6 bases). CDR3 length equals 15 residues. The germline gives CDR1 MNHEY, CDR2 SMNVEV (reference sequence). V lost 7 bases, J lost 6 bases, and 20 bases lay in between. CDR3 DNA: TGTGCCAGCACCCGGGGGTCCGGGGGTGTGGATACGCAGTATTTT. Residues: CASTRGSGGVDTQYF.

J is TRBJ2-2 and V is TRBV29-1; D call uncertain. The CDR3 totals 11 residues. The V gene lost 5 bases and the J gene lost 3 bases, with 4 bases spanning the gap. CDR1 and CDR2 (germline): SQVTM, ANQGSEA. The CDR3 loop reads CSVIHTGELFF. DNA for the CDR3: TGCAGCGTTATTCACACCGGGGAGCTGTTTTTT.

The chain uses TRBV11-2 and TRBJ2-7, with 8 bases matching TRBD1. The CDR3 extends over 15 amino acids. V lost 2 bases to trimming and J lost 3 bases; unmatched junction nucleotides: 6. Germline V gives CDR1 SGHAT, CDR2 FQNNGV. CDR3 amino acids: CASSLYGTGLYEQYF. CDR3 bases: TGTGCCAGCAGCTTATATGGGACAGGCCTCTACGAGCAGTACTTC.

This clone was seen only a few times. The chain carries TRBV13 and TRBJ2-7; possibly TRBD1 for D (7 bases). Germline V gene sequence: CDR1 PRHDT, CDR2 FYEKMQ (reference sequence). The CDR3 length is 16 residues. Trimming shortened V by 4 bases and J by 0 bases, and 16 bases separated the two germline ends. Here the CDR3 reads CASSSRGVTPSYEQYF. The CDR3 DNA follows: TGTGCCAGCAGCTCCAGGGGGGTAACCCCCTCCTACGAGCAGTACTTC.

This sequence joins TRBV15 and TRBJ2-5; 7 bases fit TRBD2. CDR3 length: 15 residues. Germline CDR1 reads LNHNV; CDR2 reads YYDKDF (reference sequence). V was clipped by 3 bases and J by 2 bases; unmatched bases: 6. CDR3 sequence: CATSSDLGGQETQYF. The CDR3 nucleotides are TGTGCCACCAGCAGTGACCTCGGGGGGCAAGAGACCCAGTACTTC.

CDR3 amino acids: CASSGYENTEAFF. CDR3 sequence (DNA): TGCGCCAGCAGTGGTTATGAGAACACTGAAGCTTTCTTT. The chain couples TRBV10-1 to TRBJ1-1; no reliable D call. The CDR3 runs to 13 residues. V shed 4 bases and J shed 1 base, with 7 bases lying between them. Germline V gene lookup returns CDR1 WNHNN and CDR2 SYGVQD (reference sequence).